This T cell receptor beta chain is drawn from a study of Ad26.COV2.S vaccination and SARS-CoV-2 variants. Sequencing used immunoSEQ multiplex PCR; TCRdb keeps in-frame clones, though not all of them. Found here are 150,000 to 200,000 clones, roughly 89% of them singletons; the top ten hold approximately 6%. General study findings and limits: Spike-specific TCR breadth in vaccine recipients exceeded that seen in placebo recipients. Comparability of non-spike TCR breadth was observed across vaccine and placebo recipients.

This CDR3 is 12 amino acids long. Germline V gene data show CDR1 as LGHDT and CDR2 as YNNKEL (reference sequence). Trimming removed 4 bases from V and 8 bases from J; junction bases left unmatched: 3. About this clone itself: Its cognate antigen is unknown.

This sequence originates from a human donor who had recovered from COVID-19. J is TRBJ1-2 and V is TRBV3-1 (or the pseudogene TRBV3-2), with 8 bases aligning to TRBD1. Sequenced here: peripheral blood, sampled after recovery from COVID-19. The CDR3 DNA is TGTGCCAGCAGCCCACAGGGGGTCGGCTACACCTTC. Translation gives CASSPQGVGYTF.